The clone carrying this T cell receptor beta chain appeared many times. Its antigen is unidentified. These data belong to a study of T cells after yellow fever vaccination. Study in general: Low-cell-number fractions underwent preparation using SMART-Seq v4 Ultra Low Input.

This CDR3 has 14 amino acids. The germline CDR1 and CDR2 sequences are SGHRS and YFSETQ. V lost 4 bases and J lost 0, with 11 bases in between. Study-wide results and caveats: It was a small share of clonotypes that appeared in both CD4 and CD8 compartments. In FACS-sorted repertoires, abundant clonotypes from the bulk population could appear as contaminants. Reappearance after the booster was seen for most primary-vaccination clones, at about 95% CD4 and around 88% CD8.

A single record per CDR3 protein comes from TCRdb applying MiXCR to the 5' RACE reads. The sample lists roughly 65,000 distinct CDR3 sequences, around 6.2% occurring once. The material sequenced was CD4+ T cells sorted from PBMCs, taken more than 13 days after the first yellow fever vaccination. The rearrangement uses TRBV5-1 and TRBJ2-7, with D possibly TRBD2 on 5 matching bases. The origin of this receptor is a man younger than 35 who received the YFV17D yellow fever vaccine. CDR3 nucleotide sequence: TGCGCCAGCAGCCCGACGGGGAGCTCCTACGAGCAGTACGTC. Its translation is CASSPTGSSYEQYV.